Included here is one T cell receptor (beta chain) sequence, with context. Its antigen is unidentified. The CDR3 length is 14 residues. V was trimmed by 4 bases and J by 3 bases, leaving 13 bases between them. Germline assignment: CDR1 SGHDT and CDR2 YYEEEE. This sample is drawn from a study of cytomegalovirus exposure and HLA in healthy donors. Findings and caveats of the study: According to a later analysis, donors in an Asian-associated ancestry cluster reportedly had fewer N-insertions than the roughly 630-donor mean. A further, later analysis showed that HLA-associated TCR beta chains (compared with equally common others) were more clonally expanded.

The study ran its PCR with 60 Vbeta and 13 Jbeta primers. Assay: immunoSEQ multiplex PCR; the TCRdb copy retains only in-frame clones and omits some. In all, the sample yields about 46,000 clones. Sequencing was performed on PBMCs. This clonotype was sampled from a woman aged 40 to 49 in good health and CMV-seronegative. The chain couples TRBV5-6 to TRBJ1-2; D is unresolved. CDR3 bases: TGTGCCAGCAGCCCCGACGCGAGGGACTATGGCTACACCTTC. Protein: CASSPDARDYGYTF.